The T cell receptor (beta chain) described here comes from a study of response to subunit inactivated influenza vaccine. TCRdb reanalysed the RT-PCR reads using MiXCR and keeps one entry per CDR3 protein. The sample records 500,000 to 750,000 distinct CDR3 sequences, less than 15% being singletons. General study points: Researchers suggested that each seasonal influenza vaccination recruits few new T cells.

This clonotype turned up a few times. The antigen remains undetermined. CDR3 length: 15 amino acids. The V end was cut by 0 bases, the J end by 4 bases, with 11 bases between. Germline CDR1 is LNHNV and CDR2 is YYDKDF (reference sequence). The source was PBMCs from blood, collected 11 to 12 days after vaccination. The sequence derives from a man in his forties or fifties who received an inactivated influenza vaccine. V usage is TRBV15 and J usage is TRBJ2-3; no definite D call. The CDR3 DNA sequence: TGTGCCACCAGCAGAGAGGGTCAACCCTCAGATACGCAGTATTTT. This codes for CATSREGQPSDTQYF.